This T cell receptor beta chain was sequenced in a study of identical twins. The study, taken as a whole, reports: Beta out-of-frame sequences displayed a weaker excess of sharing between twins.

CDR3 size: 16 residues. V lost 3 bases and J lost 3, with 16 bases in between. CDR1 is ENHRY and CDR2 is SYGVKD in the germline V gene. This clonotype showed up many times. Its antigen is as yet unknown. TCRdb reanalysed the 5' RACE reads using MiXCR and keeps one entry per CDR3 protein. The sample gives about 260,000 distinct CDR3 sequences, approximately 7% of which show up once; roughly 3.4% is in the top ten. The same sample was also used in a study of yellow fever vaccine responses in identical twins.

The chain combines TRBV10-3 with TRBJ2-3; D is perhaps TRBD2 (5 bases). The source is a woman in her late teens or twenties in good health. The source material was memory (CD45RO+) T cells sorted from blood. Here the CDR3 DNA reads TGTGCCATCAGTGATTCGGAGGTTGGCGGGACAGATACGCAGTATTTT. Translation: CAISDSEVGGTDTQYF.